Listed below are T cell receptor beta chains from one sample, sequenced in a study of T cells in tuberculosis. Clones were read by immunoSEQ multiplex PCR, and TCRdb kept only the in-frame ones, dropping some. The data contain 80,000 to 90,000 clones, about nine tenths of them singletons. Material for sequencing was CD1b-GMM tetramer-negative cells sorted from PBMCs. These receptors all stem from an adult woman with latent tuberculosis. Both conserved end residues are part of each CDR3. A D gene is named only where the DNA matches it firmly. Size values are once, few and many counts, or a class for expanded clones, and some rows have none.

j_call v_call clone_size d_call cdr3_nt cdr3_aa
TRBJ2-1 TRBV27 . TRBD1 TGTGCCAGCAGTCAACGGAGGACAGGGGCCTACAATGAGCAGTTCTTC CASSQRRTGAYNEQFF
TRBJ1-2 TRBV29-1 . . TGCAGCGTTGAAGGGTACGGGGAAAACTATGGCTACACCTTC CSVEGYGENYGYTF
TRBJ1-6 TRBV11-2 . . TGTGCCAGCAGCTTATTGGGGGCCCGAAATTCACCCCTCCACTTT CASSLLGARNSPLHF
TRBJ1-6 TRBV2 . TRBD1 TGTGCCAGCTTTAGGACAGGCTTGAGATCACCCCTCCACTTT CASFRTGLRSPLHF
TRBJ1-2 TRBV25-1 . TRBD1 TGTGCCAGCAGTTTCGAGACAGGGGGGGGCTACACCTTC CASSFETGGGYTF
TRBJ2-2 TRBV9 . . TGTGCCAGCAGCGTAGGGGGGGGCTTCGGGGAGCTGTTTTTT CASSVGGGFGELFF
TRBJ2-5 TRBV7-3 . . TGTGCCAGCAGCCCCGGAGGGAGGGAGACCCAGTACTTC CASSPGGRETQYF
TRBJ1-6 TRBV28 . TRBD1 TGTGCCAGCAGTCCCCAGTGGGGACAGAGCTCCTATAATTCACCCCTCCACTTT CASSPQWGQSSYNSPLHF
TRBJ1-6 TRBV5-6 . TRBD1 TGTGCCAGCAGCTTGAGGCGGACAGGAGATTCACCCCTCCACTTT CASSLRRTGDSPLHF
TRBJ1-2 TRBV6-1 . TRBD1 TGTGCCAGCAGTGTGTCGGGACAGTCGTATGGCTACACCTTC CASSVSGQSYGYTF
TRBJ2-7 TRBV30 . . TGTGCCTGGAGTGTAGGGGGGGGGTCCTACGAGCAGTACTTC CAWSVGGGSYEQYF
TRBJ1-1 TRBV7-2 . TRBD1 TGTGCCAGCAGCTTAGTGGGGACAGGGAAAGCTTTCTTT CASSLVGTGKAFF
TRBJ1-5 TRBV4-1 . . TGCGCCAGCAGCCAAGCCAGGGGTAGCAATCAGCCCCAGCATTTT CASSQARGSNQPQHF
TRBJ1-5 TRBV12-5 . . TGTGCTAGTGGTTTGGGGACACCAGGTTATAGCAATCAGCCCCAGCATTTT CASGLGTPGYSNQPQHF
TRBJ1-4 TRBV2 . . TGTGCCAGAACAGGAGCAACTAATGAAAAACTGTTTTTT CARTGATNEKLFF
TRBJ1-5 TRBV7-2 once . TGTGCCAGCAGCTTAGAGGACAGTCGTTATCAGCCCCAGCATTTT CASSLEDSRYQPQHF
TRBJ2-5 TRBV4-1 . TRBD2 TGCGCCAGCAGCCCTACCCACAGCGGGGGCCAAGTGGCCCAGTACTTC CASSPTHSGGQVAQYF
TRBJ1-6 TRBV4-1 . TRBD1 TGCGCCAGCGGCCCAGGGGGCGGGAATTCACCCCCCCACTTT CASGPGGGNSPPHF
TRBJ2-1 TRBV9 . TRBD2 TGTGCCAGCAGCATGGGTGCGGGGGTCTCCTACAATGAGCAGTTCTTC CASSMGAGVSYNEQFF
TRBJ1-4 TRBV6-5 . TRBD1 TGTGCCAGCAGTTTTCGGACAGGGCTTCGAGAAAAACTGTTTTTT CASSFRTGLREKLFF
TRBJ2-3 TRBV15 . . TGTGCCACCAGCGGATTCCGGGGCACAGATACGCAGTATTTT CATSGFRGTDTQYF
TRBJ2-5 TRBV15 . . TGTGCCACCAGCAGAGATCAGGGGAAGCGAGAGACCCAGTACTTC CATSRDQGKRETQYF
TRBJ1-3 TRBV4-2 . TRBD1 TGTGCCAGCAGTTTAAGGAGACAGGGCTCTGGAAACACCATATATTTT CASSLRRQGSGNTIYF
TRBJ2-3 TRBV29-1 . . TGCAGCGTCCCCAGGGGAGATACGCAGTATTTT CSVPRGDTQYF
TRBJ2-2 TRBV6-6 few . TGTGCCAGCAGTTACTCAAGCGGGAACACCGGGGAGCTGTTTTTT CASSYSSGNTGELFF
TRBJ2-5 TRBV5-1 . . TGCGCCAGCAGCTTGGATGCGGAGACCCAGTACTTC CASSLDAETQYF
TRBJ1-4 TRBV4-2 . . TGTGCCAGCAGCTCCCTGTTGGATTTCGGCGGGTGGGGTGAAAAACTGTTTTTT CASSSLLDFGGWGEKLFF
TRBJ2-3 TRBV29-1 . TRBD2 TGCAGCGTCCGGGGGTGGACTAGCGGCAACACAGATACGCAGTATTTT CSVRGWTSGNTDTQYF
TRBJ2-5 TRBV13 . . TGTGCCAGCAGCTTAGATCCTAGCCAAGAGACCCAGTACTTC CASSLDPSQETQYF
TRBJ1-5 TRBV18 . . TGTGCCAGCTCACCAACCCAGGGCTCAGGAAATCAGCCCCAGCATTTT CASSPTQGSGNQPQHF
TRBJ1-3 TRBV27 . . TGTGCCAGCAGTTTAAACCAGGGAAACACCATATATTTT CASSLNQGNTIYF
TRBJ1-2 TRBV10-3 . TRBD1 TGTGCCATCAGTCCCGGGACAGGGGGCCTTACGGGCTACACCTTC CAISPGTGGLTGYTF
TRBJ2-2 TRBV6-1 . TRBD2 TGTGCCAGTTCTGGACTAGGTCGCACCGGGGAGCTGTTTTTT CASSGLGRTGELFF
TRBJ2-5 TRBV15 . . TGTGCCACCAGCATCGAGAGAATTTGGGAGACCCAGTACTTC CATSIERIWETQYF
TRBJ1-1 TRBV20-1 . . TGCAGTGCTGGGGCCATTCAAGCTTTCTTT CSAGAIQAFF
TRBJ1-4 TRBV7-2 . TRBD1 TGTGCCAGCAGCTTATCGGGACAGGGCGCGTGGAATGAAAAACTGTTTTTT CASSLSGQGAWNEKLFF
TRBJ2-3 TRBV19 . . TGTGCCAGTTCCTTAGGGAGTAGGGGCACAGATACGCAGTATTTT CASSLGSRGTDTQYF
TRBJ1-5 TRBV27 . . TGTGCCAGCAGTCCCCTCGGCGGGTCAGTCGCGGGGCTCCAGCCCCAGCATTTT CASSPLGGSVAGLQPQHF
TRBJ2-7 TRBV30 . TRBD2 TGTGCCTCCCTCAGCGGGGTTCTCGAGCAGTACTTC CASLSGVLEQYF
TRBJ2-1 TRBV27 . TRBD2 TGTGCCAGCAGGCTAGTGGGGGGGAGCTCCTACAATGAGCAGTTCTTC CASRLVGGSSYNEQFF
TRBJ2-7 TRBV5-5 . . TGTGCCAGCAGCTTCGGGGGAAACGAGCAGTACTTC CASSFGGNEQYF
TRBJ1-5 TRBV28 . TRBD1 TGTGCCAGCAGTTCCGGGACAGGGGATAGCAATCAGCCCCAGCATTTT CASSSGTGDSNQPQHF
TRBJ2-3 TRBV2 . TRBD2 TGTGCCAGCAGTGAAGGGGGACTAGCGGGCCCAGATACGCAGTATTTT CASSEGGLAGPDTQYF
TRBJ2-3 TRBV6-4 . . TGTGCCAGCAGTGACACGGGGGATACGCAGTATTTT CASSDTGDTQYF
TRBJ2-3 TRBV27 . . TGTGCCAGCAGTCCATCCACAGATACGCAGTATTTT CASSPSTDTQYF
TRBJ2-1 TRBV2 . TRBD1 TGTGCCAGCCCAGGCCGGGACAGGGGTTCCAATGAGCAGTTCTTC CASPGRDRGSNEQFF
TRBJ1-2 TRBV29-1 . . TGCAGCCTTGGGGGGGTCTATGGCTACACCTTC CSLGGVYGYTF
TRBJ2-1 TRBV4-1 . . TGCGCCAGCAGCCAATTAACTAGGAAACACAACAATGAGCAGTTCTTC CASSQLTRKHNNEQFF
TRBJ2-1 TRBV7-3 . . TGTGCCAGCAGCTCACTAGCTACGGGTGAGCAGTTCTTC CASSSLATGEQFF
TRBJ1-3 TRBV7-2 . . TGTGCCAGCAGCTTAGCGGGGGGGCGCGCTGGAAACACCATATATTTT CASSLAGGRAGNTIYF
TRBJ1-6 TRBV6-1 . TRBD1 TGTGCCAGCAACCCGACAGGGGTTAAGTCACCCCTCCACTTT CASNPTGVKSPLHF
TRBJ2-7 TRBV18 few . TGTGCCAGCTCACCGGCAGGGGCCTACGAGCAGTACTTC CASSPAGAYEQYF
TRBJ2-3 TRBV5-1 . TRBD2 TGCGCCAGCAGCTTCCTGTCCGGGCGGGGGGCGGAAGATACGCAGTATTTT CASSFLSGRGAEDTQYF